Below, 23 T cell receptor beta chains from the same sample are listed, as sequenced in a study of graft-versus-host responses after intestinal transplantation. No antigen has been assigned to these receptors. Using immunoSEQ multiplex PCR, the repertoire was profiled, and TCRdb retains in-frame clones only, with some absent. The sample has some 40,000 clones, nearly 95% seen once. The sample consisted of unstimulated CD8+ T cells sorted from spleen or lymph node cells, taken before transplant. The receptors originated from a human donor who was the organ donor for an intestinal transplant.

This chain uses TRBV10-3 with TRBJ2-3; weak D call: TRBD2 (5 bases). V was pared by 2 bases and J by 1 base, with 7 bases between. Germline V gene sequence: CDR1 ENHRY, CDR2 SYGVKD. This CDR3 comprises 14 residues. In DNA, the CDR3 is TGTGCCATCAGTGAGGGACTTGGCACAGATACGCAGTATTTT. Translating it yields CAISEGLGTDTQYF.

The V and J genes are TRBV28 and TRBJ1-3; tentatively, D is TRBD1 (5 bases). The CDR3 length is 17 residues. The germline CDR1 and CDR2 sequences are MDHEN and SYDVKM. Trimming shortened V by 6 bases and J by 3 bases, and 21 bases separated the two germline ends. The CDR3: CASSLYQAGVNGNTIYF. CDR3 bases: TGTGCCAGCAGCCTTTACCAGGCGGGGGTTAATGGAAACACCATATATTTT.

V is TRBV28 and J is TRBJ1-5; perhaps TRBD1 as D (6 bases). Trimming stripped 3 bases from V and 4 bases from J, with 19 bases between. The CDR3 length is 17 residues. Germline CDR1 and CDR2: MDHEN and SYDVKM. CDR3 nucleotide sequence: TGTGCCAGCAGTTTTAAGGGGATGCACAGGGTTAATCAGCCCCAGCATTTT. It is translated as CASSFKGMHRVNQPQHF.

V usage is TRBV5-4 and J usage is TRBJ2-1; either TRBD1 or TRBD2 may supply D (5 bases each). Germline V gives CDR1 SGHNT, CDR2 YYREEE (reference sequence). V lost 3 bases and J 4 bases, leaving 17 bases between the germline ends. The CDR3 covers 16 residues. CDR3 residues: CASSSGPYWGYNEQFF. The CDR3 nucleotides read TGTGCCAGCAGCTCAGGACCCTACTGGGGGTACAATGAGCAGTTCTTC. The entire variable domain, with the rest obtained from reference TRBV5-4 and TRBJ2-1, is as follows: ETGVTQSPTHLIKTRGQQVTLRCSSQSGHNTVSWYQQALGQGPQFIFQYYREEENGRGNFPPRFSGLQFPNYSSELNVNALELDDSALYLCASSSGPYWGYNEQFFGPGTRLTVL.

The chain has TRBV4-3 and TRBJ2-3; 9 nucleotides agree with TRBD2. This CDR3 region has 14 residues. Germline V gene data show CDR1 as LGHNA and CDR2 as YSLEER. Trimming removed 1 base from V and 6 bases from J; junction bases left unmatched: 2. CDR3 DNA sequence: TGCGCCAGCAGCCAAGGACTAGCGGCGGATACGCAGTATTTT. It encodes CASSQGLAADTQYF.

The CDR3 loop is CASSPEDRVEQYF. DNA of the CDR3: TGTGCCAGCAGCCCCGAAGACAGAGTCGAGCAGTACTTC. The chain employs TRBV11-2 and TRBJ2-7, with a possible D match to TRBD1 (5 bases). Trimming stripped 5 bases from V and 6 bases from J, with 14 bases between. Germline V gives CDR1 SGHAT, CDR2 FQNNGV. The CDR3 totals 13 residues.

This clone was recorded once. This chain connects TRBV2 to TRBJ2-5, with D possibly being TRBD1 (5 bases). This CDR3 has 14 amino acids. Trimming left V 3 bases short and J 5 bases short, with 13 bases between. Germline V CDR1 and CDR2: SNHLY, FYNNEI. CDR3 nucleotides: TGTGCCAGCAGTGATACAGGACCCGGGGAGACCCAGTACTTC. It codes for CASSDTGPGETQYF.

V and J are TRBV6-9 and TRBJ2-7; D unresolved. Germline CDR1 and CDR2: MNHGY and SVAAGI. V lost 3 bases, J lost 8 bases, and 14 bases lay in between. The CDR3 extends over 13 amino acids. CDR3 sequence: CASSYSKGFQQYF. The DNA of the CDR3 is TGTGCCAGCAGTTACTCAAAGGGATTCCAGCAGTACTTC.

V gene TRBV29-1 combines with J gene TRBJ2-1; the match to TRBD2 covers 12 bases. After removal of 7 bases from V and 3 bases from J, the junction contained 13 bases not matched to a gene. The CDR3 consists of 17 residues. The V gene's germline CDR1 is SQVTM and CDR2 ANQGSEA. Written as DNA, the CDR3 is TGCAGCGGGGGTGGGTCTAGCGGGAGGGTTGGCTACAATGAGCAGTTCTTC. This sequence encodes CSGGGSSGRVGYNEQFF.

This clone was seen only once. The chain carries TRBV7-9 and TRBJ2-7; D is possibly TRBD1 or TRBD2 (5 bases each). Germline V gives CDR1 SEHNR, CDR2 FQNEAQ (reference sequence). V lost 6 bases, J lost 2 bases, and 14 bases lay in between. The length of the CDR3 is 14 residues. CDR3 bases: TGTGCCAGCAGAAAGCAGGGACCACCCTACGAGCAGTACTTC. It translates to CASRKQGPPYEQYF.

The CDR3 sequence: CASSLVGGYTEAFF. The CDR3 DNA reads TGTGCCAGCAGTTTAGTGGGGGGATACACTGAAGCTTTCTTT. The chain uses TRBV27 and TRBJ1-1; a possible D gene is TRBD1 (5 bases). V dropped 2 bases and J dropped 3 bases, with 10 bases sitting between them. This CDR3 region has 14 residues. Germline CDR1 and CDR2: MNHEY and SMNVEV (reference sequence).

The CDR3 DNA follows: TGTGCCAGCAGTGAACTAGCGGGAGCAAAGGAGACCCAGTACTTC. Protein product: CASSELAGAKETQYF. The rearrangement links TRBV2 to TRBJ2-5; 10 positions match TRBD2. The germline V gene encodes CDR1 SNHLY and CDR2 FYNNEI. The CDR3 spans 15 residues. V gave up 2 bases and J gave up 5 bases; unmatched junction bases: 5.

The chain uses TRBV28 and TRBJ2-1; a possible D gene is TRBD2 (6 bases). Germline V gene sequence: CDR1 MDHEN, CDR2 SYDVKM. The CDR3 has 18 residues. Trimming left V 6 bases short and J 1 base short, with 22 bases between. CDR3 in DNA: TGTGCCAGCAGCCTCTGGTCTAGGCTAGCGAGTTCCTACAATGAGCAGTTCTTC. It encodes CASSLWSRLASSYNEQFF.

This clone has a single count. The CDR3 sequence is CASSSQGLETQYF. For the CDR3, the DNA is TGTGCCAGCAGCTCTCAGGGCCTAGAGACCCAGTACTTC. The chain uses TRBV7-9 and TRBJ2-5; possibly TRBD1 for D (5 bases). The V and J ends lost 4 bases and 4 bases respectively, with 10 bases between them. The length of the CDR3 is 13 residues. Germline-derived CDR1 and CDR2 are SEHNR and FQNEAQ (reference sequence). The full variable domain, its missing parts supplied by reference TRBV7-9 and TRBJ2-5, is DTGVSQNPRHKITKRGQNVTFRCDPISEHNRLYWYRQTLGQGPEFLTYFQNEAQLEKSRLLSDRFSAERPKGSFSTLEIQRTEQGDSAMYLCASSSQGLETQYFGPGTRLLVL.

The chain uses TRBV11-2 and TRBJ2-7, with D maybe TRBD2 (5 bases). The CDR3 has 14 amino acids. Trimming left V 2 bases short and J 3 bases short, with 11 bases between. Germline values: CDR1 SGHAT, CDR2 FQNNGV. As DNA, the CDR3 is TGTGCCAGCAGCTTAATACGGGGTCTCTACGAGCAGTACTTC. Translating gives CASSLIRGLYEQYF.

The chain is built from TRBV6-1 and TRBJ2-7; D might be TRBD1 (6 bases). The CDR3 runs 14 residues. Germline V gives CDR1 MNHNS, CDR2 SASEGT. Trimming stripped 6 bases from V and 2 bases from J, with 14 bases between. For the CDR3, the DNA is TGTGCCAGCAGCTTTATCCAGGGGACCTACGAGCAGTACTTC. Its translation is CASSFIQGTYEQYF.

The chain has TRBV5-5 and TRBJ2-7, with D uncertain. The germline V and J ends were trimmed by 4 bases and 2 bases, with 13 bases remaining between them. CDR1 and CDR2 (germline): SGHKS, YYEKEE (reference sequence). The CDR3 loop spans 14 amino acids. In nucleotides, the CDR3 is TGTGCCAGCAGCCGAAGCGCAACGCCCTACGAGCAGTACTTC. Residues: CASSRSATPYEQYF.

V and J are TRBV27 and TRBJ2-7; D remains unclear. CDR1 and CDR2 from the germline V gene are MNHEY and SMNVEV (reference sequence). Between the trimmed V and J ends, which lost 8 bases and 2 bases, there was a span of 10 bases. This CDR3 spans 12 amino acids. The CDR3 DNA reads as TGTGCCAGCGCCAAAACCCCCTACGAGCAGTACTTC. Residues: CASAKTPYEQYF.

V is TRBV6-5 and J is TRBJ2-1, with D perhaps given as TRBD1 or TRBD2 (5 bases each). V was shortened by 2 bases and J by 9 bases, with 14 bases between the two germline ends. This CDR3 is built from 14 residues. Germline values: CDR1 MNHEY, CDR2 SVGAGI. CDR3 protein: CASSYDPVGTEQFF. For the CDR3, the DNA is TGTGCCAGCAGTTACGATCCAGTCGGGACTGAGCAGTTCTTC.

The chain combines TRBV4-2 with TRBJ1-2, with a tentative D call TRBD1 (6 bases). This CDR3 has 20 amino acids. V shed 0 bases and J shed 2 bases, with 25 bases lying between them. Germline-derived CDR1 and CDR2 are LGHNA and YNFKEQ. Written as DNA, the CDR3 is TGTGCCAGCAGCCAAGATCCCGCCGTGAGGACAGTCCTCTTGAACTATGGCTACACCTTC. Protein: CASSQDPAVRTVLLNYGYTF.

This chain links TRBV4-1 with TRBJ2-6; TRBD1 is a possible D gene (6 bases). Germline V gene lookup returns CDR1 MGHRA and CDR2 YSYEKL. The CDR3 has 19 amino acids. V was pared by 1 base and J by 0 bases, with 16 bases between. The CDR3 sequence is CASSQVRQGKNSGANVLTF. The CDR3 DNA reads TGCGCCAGCAGCCAAGTTCGTCAGGGGAAGAACTCTGGGGCCAACGTCCTGACTTTC.

The chain couples TRBV29-1 to TRBJ1-3; D uncertain. Looked up from germline, CDR1 is SQVTM and CDR2 is ANQGSEA. V lost 4 bases and J lost 2, with 18 bases in between. The CDR3 is 16 amino acids. The CDR3 loop is CSVGRGEGATGNTIYF. The DNA for the CDR3 is TGCAGCGTTGGGAGAGGAGAGGGAGCAACTGGAAACACCATATATTTT. Full variable domain (missing parts from reference TRBV29-1 and TRBJ1-3): SAVISQKPSRDICQRGTSLTIQCQVDSQVTMMFWYRQQPGQSLTLIATANQGSEATYESGFVIDKFPISRPNLTFSTLTVSNMSPEDSSIYLCSVGRGEGATGNTIYFGEGSWLTVV.

This chain uses TRBV4-1 with TRBJ2-1; 7 positions agree with TRBD2. V lost 0 bases to trimming and J lost 5 bases; unmatched junction nucleotides: 7. The germline V gene has CDR1 MGHRA and CDR2 YSYEKL. This CDR3 spans 16 amino acids. Here the CDR3 DNA reads TGCGCCAGCAGCCAAGAAAGGCGGGAGCTTGACAATGAGCAGTTCTTC. Its translation: CASSQERRELDNEQFF.